This entry is about one TCR beta chain. What it binds is unknown. The ends were cut back, 3 bases at V and 8 bases at J, with 13 bases in the middle. The CDR3 covers 13 residues. Time point specified: persistent/refractory GD, antithyroid drugs over 5 years with positive TRAb. The TCR library was prepared using RNA isolated from PBMCs. The data stem from a study of regulatory T cells in long-lasting Graves disease. HTBI primers from iRepertoire and Arm-PCR of CDR3 regions yielded the TCR beta libraries. Using its own MiXCR run on the multiplex PCR reads, TCRdb lists one record per CDR3 protein. Of 500,000 to 700,000 distinct CDR3 sequences in the sample, roughly 30% were seen once. Findings and caveats of the study: Persistent disease favored TRBV28, TRBJ1-2 and TRBJ2-5.

The source material was peripheral blood mononuclear cells (PBMCs), sampled when the disease was refractory, from a patient treated with antithyroid drugs. This TCR came from a female donor with Graves disease. This chain connects TRBV12-3 or TRBV12-4 to TRBJ1-2, with D unresolved. The DNA for the CDR3 is TGTGCCAGCAGTTTGTCGGAGACGGGGGGCTACACCTTC. Amino acids: CASSLSETGGYTF.